This paragraph reports one T cell receptor (beta chain). In the original analysis: By means of reference gene primer amplification, nucleated cell counts were estimated. Clones were read by immunoSEQ multiplex PCR, and TCRdb kept only the in-frame ones, dropping some. The V and J calls and clone size were taken over from that table, and D and trimming were inferred from the DNA. This table holds 300,000 or so clones, about 82% found once. J gave up 4 bases and V 1 base, and 6 bases lay outside the gene matches. From germline, CDR1 is LGHNA and CDR2 YNFKEQ. The CDR3 spans 16 residues. The entry originates in a study of blood T cell repertoires in COVID-19. For the study at large: Collection of acute and convalescent COVID-19 samples took place in the United States, Italy and Spain. PBMCs, B-cell-depleted T cells, or T cells provided the cDNA or gDNA that made up the material.

The V call is TRBV4-2, the J call TRBJ2-3, with 9 nucleotides matching TRBD2. Specimen: peripheral blood. The clonotype originates from a woman aged 50 to 65 with acute or convalescent COVID-19. For the CDR3, the DNA is TGTGCCAGCAGCCAAGGATTCGCTAGCGGGGCAGATACGCAGTATTTT. Its translation: CASSQGFASGADTQYF.